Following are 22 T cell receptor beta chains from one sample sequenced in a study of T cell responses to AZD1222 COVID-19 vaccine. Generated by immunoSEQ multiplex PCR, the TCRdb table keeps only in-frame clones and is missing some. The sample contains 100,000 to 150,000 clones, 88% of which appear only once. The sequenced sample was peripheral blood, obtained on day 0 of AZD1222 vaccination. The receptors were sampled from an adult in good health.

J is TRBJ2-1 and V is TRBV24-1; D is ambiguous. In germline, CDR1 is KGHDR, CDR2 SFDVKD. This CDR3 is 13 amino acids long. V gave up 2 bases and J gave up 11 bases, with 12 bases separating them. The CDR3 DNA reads TGTGCCACCAGTGATTGGTCTCAACAGAAGCAGTTCTTC. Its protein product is CATSDWSQQKQFF.

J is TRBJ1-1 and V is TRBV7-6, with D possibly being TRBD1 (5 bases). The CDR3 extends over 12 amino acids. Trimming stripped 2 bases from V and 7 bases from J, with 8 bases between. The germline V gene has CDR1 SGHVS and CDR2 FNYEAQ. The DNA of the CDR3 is TGTGCCAGCAGCTTACAGGGCGGTGAAGCTTTCTTT. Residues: CASSLQGGEAFF.

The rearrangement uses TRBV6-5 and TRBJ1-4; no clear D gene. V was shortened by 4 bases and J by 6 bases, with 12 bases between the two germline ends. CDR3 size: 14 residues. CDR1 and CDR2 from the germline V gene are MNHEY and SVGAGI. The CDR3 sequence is CASSSRGIDEKLFF. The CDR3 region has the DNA TGTGCCAGCAGTTCACGAGGGATCGATGAAAAACTGTTTTTT.

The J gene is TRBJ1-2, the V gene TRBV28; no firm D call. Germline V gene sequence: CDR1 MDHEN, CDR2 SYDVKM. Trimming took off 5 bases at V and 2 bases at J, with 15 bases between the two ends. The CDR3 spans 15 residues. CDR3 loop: CASSTSQVLNYGYTF. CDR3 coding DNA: TGTGCCAGCAGTACCAGTCAGGTTTTAAACTATGGCTACACCTTC.

The CDR3 sequence is CASSQGLEGIYEQYF. The CDR3 coding sequence is TGTGCCAGCAGCCAAGGATTGGAAGGAATCTACGAGCAGTACTTC. The chain employs TRBV3-1 (or the pseudogene TRBV3-2) and TRBJ2-7; D remains ambiguous. V lost 1 base, J lost 3 bases, and 13 bases lay in between. There are 15 residues in the CDR3. Germline V lookup: CDR1 LGHDT, CDR2 YNNKEL (reference sequence).

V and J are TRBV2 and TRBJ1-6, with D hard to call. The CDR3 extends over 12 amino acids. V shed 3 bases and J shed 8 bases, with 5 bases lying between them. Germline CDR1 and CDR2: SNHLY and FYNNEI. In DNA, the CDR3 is TGTGCCAGCAGTGAGAGGGATTCACCCCTCCACTTT. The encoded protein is CASSERDSPLHF.

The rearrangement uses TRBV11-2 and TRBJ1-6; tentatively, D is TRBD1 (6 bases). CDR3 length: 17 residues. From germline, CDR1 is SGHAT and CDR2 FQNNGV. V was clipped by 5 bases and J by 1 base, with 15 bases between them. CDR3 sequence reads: CASSPRGRGSYNSPLHF. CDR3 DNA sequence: TGTGCCAGCAGCCCCCGGGGGAGGGGGTCCTATAATTCACCCCTCCACTTT.

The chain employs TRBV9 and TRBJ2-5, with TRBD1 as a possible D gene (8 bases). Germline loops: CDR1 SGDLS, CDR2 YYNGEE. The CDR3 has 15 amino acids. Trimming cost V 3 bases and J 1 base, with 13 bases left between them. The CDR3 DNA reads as TGTGCCAGCAGCGGTACAGGGGGGGCCCAAGAGACCCAGTACTTC. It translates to CASSGTGGAQETQYF.

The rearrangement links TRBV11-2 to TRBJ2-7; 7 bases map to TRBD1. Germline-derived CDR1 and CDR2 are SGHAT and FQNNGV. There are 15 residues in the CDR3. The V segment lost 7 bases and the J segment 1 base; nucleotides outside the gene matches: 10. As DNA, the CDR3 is TGTGCCAGCAATCCGAGAGGGGGCCTATCCTACGAGCAGTACTTC. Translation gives CASNPRGGLSYEQYF.

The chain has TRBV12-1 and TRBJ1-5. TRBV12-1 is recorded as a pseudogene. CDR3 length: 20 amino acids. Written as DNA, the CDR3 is TGTGCCAGCAGCTTGCGTTCCGGGCCCCACTCCTCTTATAGCAATCAGCCCCAGCATTTT. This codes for CASSLRSGPHSSYSNQPQHF.

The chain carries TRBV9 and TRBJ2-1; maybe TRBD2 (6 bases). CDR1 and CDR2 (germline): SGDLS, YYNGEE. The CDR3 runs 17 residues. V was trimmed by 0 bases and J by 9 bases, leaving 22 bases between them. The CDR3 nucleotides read TGTGCCAGCAGCGTAGCTTGGAGAGCGGGTAGCGGTAGTGAGCAGTTCTTC. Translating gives CASSVAWRAGSGSEQFF.

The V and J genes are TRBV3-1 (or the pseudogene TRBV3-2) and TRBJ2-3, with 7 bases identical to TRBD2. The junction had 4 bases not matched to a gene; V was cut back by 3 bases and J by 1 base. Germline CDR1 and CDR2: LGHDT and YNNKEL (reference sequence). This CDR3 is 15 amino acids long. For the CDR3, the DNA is TGTGCCAGCAGCCAGACGAGCGGGGGCACAGATACGCAGTATTTT. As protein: CASSQTSGGTDTQYF.

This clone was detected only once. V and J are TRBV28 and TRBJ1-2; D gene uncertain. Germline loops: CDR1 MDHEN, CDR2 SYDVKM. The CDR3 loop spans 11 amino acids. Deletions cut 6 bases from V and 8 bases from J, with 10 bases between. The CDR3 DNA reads TGTGCCAGCAGCCCTCAGTACGGCTACACCTTC. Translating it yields CASSPQYGYTF.

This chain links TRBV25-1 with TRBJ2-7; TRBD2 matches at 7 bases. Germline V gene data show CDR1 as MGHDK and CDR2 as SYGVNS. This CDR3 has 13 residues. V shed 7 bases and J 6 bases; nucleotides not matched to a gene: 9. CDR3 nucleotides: TGTGCCAGCACCGTCCTGAGCGGGGCCGAGCAGTACTTC. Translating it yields CASTVLSGAEQYF.

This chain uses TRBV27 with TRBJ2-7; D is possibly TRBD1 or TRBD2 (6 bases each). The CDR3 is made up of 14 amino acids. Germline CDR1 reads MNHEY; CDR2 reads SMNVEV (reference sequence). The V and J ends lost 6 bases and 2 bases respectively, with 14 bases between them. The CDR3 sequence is CASSPGAFPYEQYF. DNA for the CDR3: TGTGCCAGCAGCCCGGGGGCCTTTCCCTACGAGCAGTACTTC.

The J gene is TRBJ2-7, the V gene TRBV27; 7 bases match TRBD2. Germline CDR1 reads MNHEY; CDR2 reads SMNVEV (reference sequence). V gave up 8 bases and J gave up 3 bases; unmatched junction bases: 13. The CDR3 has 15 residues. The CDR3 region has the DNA TGTGCCAGCTTCAAGCGACTAGCTCGTTTCTACGAGCAGTACTTC. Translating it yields CASFKRLARFYEQYF.

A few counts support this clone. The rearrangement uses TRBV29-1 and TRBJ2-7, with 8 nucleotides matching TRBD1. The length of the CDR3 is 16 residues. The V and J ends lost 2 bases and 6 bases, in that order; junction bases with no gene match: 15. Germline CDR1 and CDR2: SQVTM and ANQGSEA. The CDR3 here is CSVETRKGQGAGEQYF. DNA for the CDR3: TGCAGCGTTGAAACCCGTAAGGGGCAGGGGGCTGGCGAGCAGTACTTC.

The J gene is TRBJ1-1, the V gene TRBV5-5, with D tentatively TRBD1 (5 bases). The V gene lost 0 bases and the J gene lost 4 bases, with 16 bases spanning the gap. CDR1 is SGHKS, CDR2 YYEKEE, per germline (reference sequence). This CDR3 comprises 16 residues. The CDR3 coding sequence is TGTGCCAGCAGCTTGGCCAAATGGCAGGGTAGCACTGAAGCTTTCTTT. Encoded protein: CASSLAKWQGSTEAFF.

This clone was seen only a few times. The CDR3 region has the DNA TGTGCCAGCAGAGACCAAGCAGGGGCGGGTCAGCCCCAGCATTTT. Translation: CASRDQAGAGQPQHF. This chain links TRBV2 with TRBJ1-5; perhaps TRBD1 as D (6 bases). The germline gives CDR1 SNHLY, CDR2 FYNNEI. The CDR3 loop spans 15 amino acids. Trimming took 6 bases from V and 6 from J, leaving 18 bases between them.

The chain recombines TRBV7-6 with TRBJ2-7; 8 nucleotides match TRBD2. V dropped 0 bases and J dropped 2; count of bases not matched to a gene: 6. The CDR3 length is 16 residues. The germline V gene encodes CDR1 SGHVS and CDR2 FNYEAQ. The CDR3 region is CASSLATRGGTYEQYF. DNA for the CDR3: TGTGCCAGCAGCTTAGCCACTCGCGGGGGGACCTACGAGCAGTACTTC.

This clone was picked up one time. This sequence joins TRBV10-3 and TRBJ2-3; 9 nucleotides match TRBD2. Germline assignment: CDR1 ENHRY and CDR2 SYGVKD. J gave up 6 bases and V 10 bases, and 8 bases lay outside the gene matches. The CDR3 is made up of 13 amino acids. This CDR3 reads CASGTSLEDTQYF. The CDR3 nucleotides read TGTGCCAGCGGGACTAGCCTTGAGGATACGCAGTATTTT.

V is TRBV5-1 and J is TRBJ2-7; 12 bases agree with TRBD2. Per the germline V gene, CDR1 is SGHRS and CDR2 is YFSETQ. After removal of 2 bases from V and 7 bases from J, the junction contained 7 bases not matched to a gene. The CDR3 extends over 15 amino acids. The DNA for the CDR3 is TGCGCCAGCAGCTTAGCTAGCGGGGGGGCCGGTGAGCAGTACTTC. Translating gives CASSLASGGAGEQYF. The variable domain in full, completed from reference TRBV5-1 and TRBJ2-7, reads KAGVTQTPRYLIKTRGQQVTLSCSPISGHRSVSWYQQTPGQGLQFLFEYFSETQRNKGNFPGRFSGRQFSNSRSEMNVSTLELGDSALYLCASSLASGGAGEQYFGPGTRLTVT.